The T cell receptor (beta chain) described here comes from a study of blood T cells in healthy people across ages. Sample-barcoded 5' priming and a J-beta primer mix drove a second PCR of 7 to 11 cycles. TCRdb analysed the 5' RACE reads with MiXCR anew, one entry per CDR3 protein. The sample yields almost 1 million distinct CDR3 sequences, just over 50% seen once. V lost 7 bases to trimming and J lost 7 bases; unmatched junction nucleotides: 11. Germline CDR1 and CDR2: MNHEY and SMNVEV (reference sequence). The CDR3 loop spans 15 amino acids. Sequenced: blood. This TCR was sampled from a woman aged 60 to 75 in good health. This chain joins TRBV27 and TRBJ1-2, with 11 bases that match TRBD1. The CDR3 bases are TGTGCCAGCACCCCCTTAGGGACAGGGGGTGGTGGCTACACCTTC. It translates to CASTPLGTGGGGYTF.